These T cell receptor beta chains were read from a single sample in a study of OX40 agonist ivuxolimab in advanced cancers. Only in-frame clones appear in the TCRdb table, and some are missing; sequencing was by immunoSEQ multiplex PCR. The data show 45,000 or so clones, with more than 65% seen just once and approximately 2.5% held by the top ten. The sequencing used CD4+ or CD8+ T cells sorted from blood, collected in a trial of the OX40 agonist ivuxolimab. These receptors all stem from an adult with an advanced solid tumor such as melanoma, head and neck, liver or kidney cancer. Both conserved end residues are part of each CDR3. The D gene is left open where the match is weak. Not every row has a clone size; where given, it reads once, few, many or a size class.

j_call d_call v_call clone_size cdr3_nt cdr3_aa
TRBJ1-4 . TRBV27 . TGTGCCAGCAGAACCGGGAACCTTAATGAAAAACTGTTTTTT CASRTGNLNEKLFF
TRBJ2-1 . TRBV29-1 . TGCAGCGCCCTAATCGACAGCTACAATGAGCAGTTCTTC CSALIDSYNEQFF
TRBJ1-2 . TRBV30 . TGTGCCTGGAGTAGACAGATCTATGGCTACACCTTC CAWSRQIYGYTF
TRBJ2-3 TRBD2 TRBV6-6 . TGTGCCAGCAGCCTGAGACTAGCGGGGCTCACAGATACGCAGTATTTT CASSLRLAGLTDTQYF
TRBJ2-3 . TRBV9 . TGTGCCAGCAGCGTAGGGGGGCTGGGGGGACCCCGCACAGATACGCAGTATTTT CASSVGGLGGPRTDTQYF
TRBJ1-5 . TRBV18 . TGTGCCAGCTCACCTGGAAACCGCCAGCCCCAGCATTTT CASSPGNRQPQHF
TRBJ2-7 . TRBV7-2 . TGTGCCAGCAGCCCGTCCTACGAGCAGTACTTC CASSPSYEQYF
TRBJ2-5 . TRBV2 . TGTGCCAGCAGTGAATGGCATACTGAGACCCAGTACTTC CASSEWHTETQYF
TRBJ2-2 . TRBV7-9 . TGTGCCAGCCGTCGGACAGCGAACACCGGGGAGCTGTTTTTT CASRRTANTGELFF
TRBJ1-3 . TRBV7-8 . TGTGCCAGCAGCCCTTACAGGGTCCGACTCCCCTCTGGAAACACCATATATTTT CASSPYRVRLPSGNTIYF
TRBJ2-4 . TRBV21-1 once TGTGCCAGCAGCCCCAGGGGCAGGGGGGTCAAAAACATTCAGTACTTC CASSPRGRGVKNIQYF
TRBJ1-6 . TRBV5-8 . TGTGCCAGCAGCTTTGACCGGTCACCCCTCCACTTT CASSFDRSPLHF
TRBJ1-5 . TRBV6-5 . TGTGCCAGCAGACAGGTAAACAATCAGCCCCAGCATTTT CASRQVNNQPQHF
TRBJ1-1 TRBD1 TRBV7-8 . TGTGCCAGCAGCCTTGGACAGGGGCAGAGGGCTTTCTTT CASSLGQGQRAFF
TRBJ2-1 . TRBV7-9 few TGTGCCAGCAGCCCCCGAAATGAGCAGTTCTTC CASSPRNEQFF
TRBJ2-4 . TRBV2 once TGTGCCAGCAGTGTCGGGACACCCATTCAGTACTTC CASSVGTPIQYF
TRBJ2-1 . TRBV2 . TGTGCCAGCAAACAGGGTTTGCATGAGCAGTTCTTC CASKQGLHEQFF
TRBJ1-2 TRBD1 TRBV6-1 once TGTGCCAGCAGTATAGACAGGGTAGCGCACGGCTACACCTTC CASSIDRVAHGYTF
TRBJ2-6 . TRBV7-2 . TGTGCCAGCAGCTCCGCCGGGACCCTAGGGGCCAACGTCCTGACTTTC CASSSAGTLGANVLTF
TRBJ1-6 . TRBV10-2 . TGCGCCAGCAGGGGTACCGAACTAAATTCACCCCTCCACTTT CASRGTELNSPLHF
TRBJ2-1 . TRBV21-1 . TGTGCCAGCAGCAAACGGGGACTAGCGAGCTACAATGAGCAGTTCTTC CASSKRGLASYNEQFF
TRBJ1-2 . TRBV4-3 few TGCGCCAGCAGCCAAGATATGGGAAGGACCCTTGCGTCCTACACCTTC CASSQDMGRTLASYTF
TRBJ1-1 TRBD1 TRBV7-8 . TGTGCCAGCAGCCTCCGGGACAGAAACACTGAAGCTTTCTTT CASSLRDRNTEAFF
TRBJ2-3 . TRBV30 . TGTGCCTGGAGCGCTAAGCGGAACACAGATACGCAGTATTTT CAWSAKRNTDTQYF
TRBJ1-6 . TRBV5-5 . TGTGCCAGCAGCTTGGCCCCGGGACGGACTCTGAATAATTCACCCCTCCACTTT CASSLAPGRTLNNSPLHF
TRBJ2-7 . TRBV6-1 . TGTGCCAGCAGTTTAGGGCAGGGGCGTTCCGAGCAGTACTTC CASSLGQGRSEQYF
TRBJ2-7 TRBD1 TRBV10-3 . TGTGCCATCAGGCGCGGGACAGGGGGGTACGAGCAGTACTTC CAIRRGTGGYEQYF
TRBJ1-3 TRBD1 TRBV5-6 . TGTGCCAGCAGCCTGGACAGGCGATCCTCTGGAAACACCATATATTTT CASSLDRRSSGNTIYF
TRBJ1-6 TRBD1 TRBV6-5 . TGTGCCAGCAGTTACCGAGACAGGGCTAATTCACCCCTCCACTTT CASSYRDRANSPLHF
TRBJ2-7 . TRBV7-8 . TGTGCCAGCAGCTTCACTACCTACGAGCAGTACTTC CASSFTTYEQYF
TRBJ2-2 . TRBV12-5 once TGTGCTAGTGGTGCAGACAGGCCGTCGGGGACCGGGGAGCTGTTTTTT CASGADRPSGTGELFF
TRBJ2-3 TRBD2 TRBV7-9 . TGTGCCAGCAGCTTGACTAGCGGGAACACAGATACGCAGTATTTT CASSLTSGNTDTQYF
TRBJ1-2 TRBD1 TRBV6-5 . TGTGCCAGCACCGAACTCGGGACAGGGACCTATGGCTACACCTTC CASTELGTGTYGYTF
TRBJ1-6 . TRBV7-2 few TGTGCCAGCAGGTTCAGGACGGACTCACCCCTCCACTTT CASRFRTDSPLHF
TRBJ1-3 . TRBV6-5 . TGTGCCAGCAGTCGACTTGACTCTGGAAACACCATATATTTT CASSRLDSGNTIYF
TRBJ2-3 . TRBV21-1 . TGTGCCAGCAGCAAAGTGCGGGGAGGGGACACAGATACGCAGTATTTT CASSKVRGGDTDTQYF
TRBJ2-7 . TRBV21-1 . TGTGCCAGCAGCCACCTGAGCGGGAGCCCCTCCTACGAGCAGTACTTC CASSHLSGSPSYEQYF
TRBJ1-2 . TRBV19 . TGTGCCAGTAGTGCGGGTGGCGGGACCTATGGCTACACCTTC CASSAGGGTYGYTF
TRBJ2-6 . TRBV15 . TGTGCCACCAGCAGCCTCCAAATGGGGAGAAAACCACTCTCTGGGGCCAACGTCCTGACTTTC CATSSLQMGRKPLSGANVLTF
TRBJ1-2 . TRBV6-7 . TGTGCCAGCAGCTCTGACAGGTTCCCTAACTATGGCTACACCTTC CASSSDRFPNYGYTF
TRBJ2-3 TRBD2 TRBV4-2 . TGTGCCAGCAGCTGGGGAATAGCGGAGGCCGGGGGGGATACGCAGTATTTT CASSWGIAEAGGDTQYF
TRBJ2-1 TRBD2 TRBV9 . TGTGCCAGCAGCGTAGGACTCCGGGGGGGCTACTACAATGAGCAGTTCTTC CASSVGLRGGYYNEQFF
TRBJ2-3 . TRBV4-3 . TGCGCCAGCAGCCAATCACACAACCTAGGGGCAGATACGCAGTATTTT CASSQSHNLGADTQYF
TRBJ1-4 . TRBV5-1 . TGCGCCAGCAGCTTGGCTGTTGGGGTTTCTAATGAAAAACTGTTTTTT CASSLAVGVSNEKLFF
TRBJ1-1 . TRBV2 . TGTGCCAGCATGGGCAGAGAAGCTTTCTTT CASMGREAFF
TRBJ1-1 . TRBV5-1 . TGCGCCAGCAGCGCTATCCAAGGGGTGGGGAACACTGAAGCTTTCTTT CASSAIQGVGNTEAFF
TRBJ2-2 TRBD1 TRBV12-5 . TGTGCTAGTGGTTTGGCGGGACAGGGCGGCTTTAACACCGGGGAGCTGTTTTTT CASGLAGQGGFNTGELFF
TRBJ2-2 TRBD2 TRBV7-2 . TGTGCCAGCAGCTCCTGGCTCGGACTAGCGGGGGGAAAAACCGGGGAGCTGTTTTTT CASSSWLGLAGGKTGELFF
TRBJ1-5 . TRBV30 . TGTGCCGTGGGGGGGGGTACACGCAATCAGCCCCAGCATTTT CAVGGGTRNQPQHF
TRBJ2-7 TRBD2 TRBV7-2 . TGTGCCAGCAGCCCCTCGGGGGGGCGGGAAGAGCAGTACTTC CASSPSGGREEQYF
TRBJ2-7 TRBD1 TRBV6-5 . TGTGCCAGCAGTTGGACAGGGGAGGAGCAGTACTTC CASSWTGEEQYF
TRBJ2-2 . TRBV19 . TGTGCCAGTAGCCTCCAGGGGCTGACGGGCGGGGAGCTGTTTTTT CASSLQGLTGGELFF
TRBJ2-7 . TRBV5-1 . TGCGCCAGCAGCGACTACGGAGTGAGCGAGCAGTACTTC CASSDYGVSEQYF
TRBJ1-1 TRBD1 TRBV7-9 few TGTGCCAGCAGCCACGGGACAGGGGAAGCTTTCTTT CASSHGTGEAFF
TRBJ2-2 TRBD2 TRBV11-2 . TGTGCCAGCAGGACGGGCTTAGCGGGGGTAGCCGGGGAGCTGTTTTTT CASRTGLAGVAGELFF